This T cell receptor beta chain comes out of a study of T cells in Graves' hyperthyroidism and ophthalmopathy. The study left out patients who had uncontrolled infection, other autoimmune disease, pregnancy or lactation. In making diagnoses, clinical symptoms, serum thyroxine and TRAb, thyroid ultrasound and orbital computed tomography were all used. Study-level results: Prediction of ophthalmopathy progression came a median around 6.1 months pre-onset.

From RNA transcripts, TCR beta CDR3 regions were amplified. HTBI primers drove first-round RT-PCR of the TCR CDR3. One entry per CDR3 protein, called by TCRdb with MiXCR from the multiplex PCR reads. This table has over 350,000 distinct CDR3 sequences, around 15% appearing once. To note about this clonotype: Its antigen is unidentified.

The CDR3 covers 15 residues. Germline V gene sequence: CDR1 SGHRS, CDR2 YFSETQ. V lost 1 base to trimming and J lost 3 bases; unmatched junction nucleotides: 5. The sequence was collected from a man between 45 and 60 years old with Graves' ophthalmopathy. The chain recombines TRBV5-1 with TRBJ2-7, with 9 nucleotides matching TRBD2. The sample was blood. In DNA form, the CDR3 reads TGCGCCAGCAGCTTGTCCACTAGCGGGTTCTACGAGCAGTACTTC. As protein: CASSLSTSGFYEQYF.